This T cell receptor (beta chain) was profiled in a study of CD8 T cells in ankylosing spondylitis. Findings and limits, study-wide: There was a TCR beta motif, made of several highly homologous variants, that appeared characteristic of ankylosing spondylitis blood. Disease-linked clones had a CD8+ phenotype and relatively low frequency in peripheral blood.

In its sample, this clonotype was seen many times. The antigen is unknown. Scientists made TCR beta libraries using quantitative 5'-RACE with molecular barcodes. TCRdb passed the 5' RACE reads through MiXCR, listing each CDR3 protein once. The sample yields under 400,000 distinct CDR3 sequences, around 10% seen once. The V gene end was trimmed by 9 bases and the J gene end by 3 bases; junction bases not matched to a gene: 4. This CDR3 region has 12 residues. The germline gives CDR1 ENHRY, CDR2 SYGVKD. The receptor was derived from a female donor with ankylosing spondylitis or in good health (not recorded which). The material sequenced was blood, either unsorted or a sorted T cell fraction (not recorded which). The rearrangement links TRBV10-3 to TRBJ2-5; 7 bases are a match to TRBD1. CDR3 bases: TGTGCCATAGCTGGGACAGAAGAGACCCAGTACTTC. Its translation: CAIAGTEETQYF.